Below, one TCR beta chain is given with its context. Its antigen is not known. Other DNA sequences of this sample code for an identical CDR3. CDR3 length: 14 amino acids. Between the trimmed V and J ends, which lost 1 base and 3 bases, there was a span of 7 bases. The germline CDR1 and CDR2 sequences are SGDLS and YYNGEE. This entry belongs to a study of Ad26.COV2.S vaccination and SARS-CoV-2 variants. On the study more broadly: Donor was in the COV1001 Ad26.COV2.S trial arm. Notes on the study in general: Researchers reported similar non-spike TCR breadth in vaccine and placebo recipients. Analyses of TCR breadth and depth may have underestimated total T cell responses.

The treatment denotes: about 20 received Ad26.COV2.S at low or high dose, single or two shots; several received placebo; per-sample allocation not given. Each sample was drawn 63 days after the first injection (of vaccine or placebo). Wuhan-strain spike was delivered by a replication-incompetent Ad26 vector. Assay: immunoSEQ multiplex PCR; the TCRdb copy retains only in-frame clones and omits some. The data show hundreds of thousands of clones, around 89% seen once. The sequenced sample was peripheral blood, obtained in a trial of Ad26.COV2.S vaccine versus placebo. The sequence derives from a person aged 18-60 years who received the Ad26.COV2.S COVID-19 vaccine or a placebo. The V and J genes are TRBV9 and TRBJ2-2; D call uncertain. The CDR3 nucleotides read TGTGCCAGCAGCGTAAGTGGGGACACCGGGGAGCTGTTTTTT. Residues: CASSVSGDTGELFF.